Shown below are 27 T cell receptor beta chains from a single sample sequenced in a study of blood T cell repertoires in COVID-19. Profiling relied on immunoSEQ multiplex PCR, and the TCRdb table lists in-frame clones only, not all of them. Among over 45,000 clones listed, roughly 82% were seen once. The sample comprised peripheral blood. The receptors derive from a man in his forties with acute or convalescent COVID-19.

The V and J genes are TRBV30 and TRBJ2-1, with D perhaps matching TRBD1 (6 bases). Germline V gene sequence: CDR1 GTSNPN, CDR2 SVGIG (reference sequence). The CDR3 length is 14 residues. V was cut by 4 bases and J by 0 bases, with 10 bases left in between. Written as DNA, the CDR3 is TGTGCCTGGAACAGGGTTAGCTCCTACAATGAGCAGTTCTTC. Its translation is CAWNRVSSYNEQFF.

As DNA, the CDR3 is TGTGCCAGTGCCAATGGACAGGCTCTGGGGCCCCAGCATTTT. Amino acid sequence: CASANGQALGPQHF. The J gene is TRBJ1-5, the V gene TRBV19; TRBD1 matches 7 bases. V dropped 8 bases and J dropped 9; count of bases not matched to a gene: 13. Germline assignment: CDR1 LNHDA and CDR2 SQIVND (reference sequence). The CDR3 runs 14 residues.

This clone occurred once. The chain couples TRBV2 to TRBJ2-5; 10 bases align to TRBD2. The CDR3 runs to 21 residues. The junction had 25 bases not matched to a gene; V was cut back by 7 bases and J by 2 bases. Germline CDR1 is SNHLY and CDR2 is FYNNEI. Here the CDR3 reads CASTPGLLAGDRGRGQETQYF. CDR3 in DNA: TGTGCCAGCACCCCTGGTCTTCTAGCGGGGGATCGCGGGCGTGGGCAAGAGACCCAGTACTTC.

The chain uses TRBV10-3 and TRBJ1-3, with 8 bases identical to TRBD1. The CDR3 runs to 15 residues. V gave up 7 bases and J gave up 4 bases; unmatched junction bases: 9. Germline CDR1 reads ENHRY; CDR2 reads SYGVKD. As DNA, the CDR3 is TGTGCCATCAAGGGGACAGGCTTAGTGGGAAACACCATATATTTT. As protein: CAIKGTGLVGNTIYF.

This chain joins TRBV6-2 or TRBV6-3 and TRBJ1-5; 8 bases are a match to TRBD1. This CDR3 is 16 amino acids long. J lost 4 bases, V lost 5 bases, and 10 bases had no gene match. Germline values: CDR1 MNHEY, CDR2 SVGEGT. The CDR3: CASSSPNRGNNQPQHF. The CDR3 DNA reads TGTGCCAGCAGTAGTCCGAACAGGGGGAATAATCAGCCCCAGCATTTT.

This clone was seen more than once but under ten times. The chain joins TRBV19 to TRBJ2-1; 11 positions agree with TRBD2. Unmatched junction bases numbered 4, after V lost 5 bases and J lost 4 bases. The germline V gene has CDR1 LNHDA and CDR2 SQIVND (reference sequence). This CDR3 contains 15 residues. The CDR3 DNA follows: TGTGCCAGTAGTCTGTTAGCGGGGGGGTACAATGAGCAGTTCTTC. As protein: CASSLLAGGYNEQFF.

The V gene is TRBV19, the J gene TRBJ1-5, with TRBD1 identical over 7 bases. V shed 5 bases and J 4 bases; nucleotides not matched to a gene: 11. CDR1 is LNHDA and CDR2 is SQIVND in the germline V gene (reference sequence). This CDR3 contains 16 residues. The chain's CDR3 is CASSREGAVGNQPQHF. The CDR3 bases are TGTGCCAGTAGTCGGGAGGGGGCGGTAGGGAATCAGCCCCAGCATTTT.

The rearrangement links TRBV10-3 to TRBJ2-1, with D maybe TRBD1 (5 bases). Germline V gene sequence: CDR1 ENHRY, CDR2 SYGVKD. The CDR3 is made up of 17 amino acids. V shed 5 bases and J shed 0 bases, with 17 bases lying between them. The CDR3 loop reads CAISQGDIQSSYNEQFF. The DNA for the CDR3 is TGTGCCATCAGTCAGGGTGACATCCAGAGCTCCTACAATGAGCAGTTCTTC.

V is TRBV10-1 and J is TRBJ2-3, with TRBD1 as a possible D gene (5 bases). CDR3 size: 17 residues. Germline CDR1 WNHNN, CDR2 SYGVQD (reference sequence). The germline V and J ends were trimmed by 0 bases and 5 bases, with 18 bases remaining between them. CDR3 in amino acids: CASSESSSAGKGDTQYF. The CDR3 DNA follows: TGCGCCAGCAGTGAGTCGTCCTCGGCAGGGAAGGGAGATACGCAGTATTTT.

J is TRBJ1-1 and V is TRBV19; maybe TRBD1 (5 bases). This CDR3 comprises 14 residues. CDR1 and CDR2 (germline): LNHDA, SQIVND (reference sequence). Trimming took off 7 bases at V and 1 base at J, with 13 bases between the two ends. The CDR3 nucleotides are TGTGCCAGTACCCTCGACAGCGAGAACACTGAAGCTTTCTTT. Residues: CASTLDSENTEAFF.

The genes are TRBV7-6 and TRBJ1-5, with D perhaps matching TRBD1 (6 bases). Germline V lookup: CDR1 SGHVS, CDR2 FNYEAQ. The CDR3 consists of 15 residues. V dropped 2 bases and J dropped 3 bases, with 11 bases sitting between them. Here the CDR3 reads CASSLIAGANQPQHF. The CDR3 DNA follows: TGTGCCAGCAGCTTAATTGCAGGGGCCAATCAGCCCCAGCATTTT.

The chain uses TRBV19 and TRBJ2-3; 8 bases map to TRBD1. Germline-derived CDR1 and CDR2 are LNHDA and SQIVND (reference sequence). The CDR3 totals 15 residues. The trim removed 2 bases at V and 6 bases at J, leaving 7 bases unmatched. This CDR3 is CASSIKGQAWDTQYF. The DNA for the CDR3 is TGTGCCAGTAGTATAAAGGGACAGGCCTGGGATACGCAGTATTTT.

The chain uses TRBV6-5 and TRBJ1-4; 8 bases match TRBD1. V lost 0 bases to trimming and J lost 8 bases; unmatched junction nucleotides: 5. Germline CDR1 is MNHEY and CDR2 is SVGAGI. This CDR3 spans 15 amino acids. CDR3 in amino acids: CASSYSDRVREKLFF. DNA of the CDR3: TGTGCCAGCAGTTACTCGGACAGGGTTCGGGAAAAACTGTTTTTT.

The chain recombines TRBV19 with TRBJ2-7, with D perhaps matching TRBD1 (7 bases). This CDR3 region has 14 residues. CDR1 and CDR2 from the germline V gene are LNHDA and SQIVND (reference sequence). The germline V and J ends were trimmed by 10 bases and 3 bases, with 19 bases remaining between them. In nucleotides, the CDR3 is TGTGCCACCCGGGGGCGGACAGGCTACTACGAGCAGTACTTC. Its protein product is CATRGRTGYYEQYF.

V gene TRBV6-5 combines with J gene TRBJ2-5, with D tentatively TRBD1 (8 bases). CDR1 MNHEY and CDR2 SVGAGI come from the germline V gene. Trimming took off 6 bases at V and 5 bases at J, with 13 bases between the two ends. The CDR3 loop spans 13 amino acids. CDR3 coding DNA: TGTGCCAGCAGGCCACAGGGGGGGGAGACCCAGTACTTC. This sequence encodes CASRPQGGETQYF.

V usage is TRBV12-3 or TRBV12-4 and J usage is TRBJ2-5, with D uncertain. The V and J ends lost 3 bases and 5 bases respectively, with 7 bases between them. This CDR3 is 12 amino acids long. The CDR3 DNA reads as TGTGCCAGCAGTTTCGTCGGGGAGACCCAGTACTTC. Its protein product is CASSFVGETQYF.

V usage is TRBV9 and J usage is TRBJ2-3, with TRBD2 matching 12 bases. V was clipped by 4 bases and J by 3 bases; unmatched bases: 18. The CDR3 is 20 amino acids. Germline CDR1 SGDLS, CDR2 YYNGEE. The CDR3 reads CASSHNKRSRTSGDTDTQYF. The DNA for the CDR3 is TGTGCCAGCAGCCACAACAAACGAAGCAGGACTAGCGGGGATACAGATACGCAGTATTTT.

This clone is termed large (0.1 to 1%). A junction end diverges from the germline sequence, so it may reflect a read error. The chain has TRBV19 and TRBJ1-3; tentative D call: TRBD1 (5 bases). This CDR3 spans 9 amino acids. Germline CDR1 reads LNHDA; CDR2 reads SQIVND (reference sequence). The CDR3 loop is CAVGAPDRF. CDR3 DNA sequence: TGCGCCGTTGGGGCTCCCGATCGTTTT.

This clone has just a few counts. The chain recombines TRBV3-1 (or the pseudogene TRBV3-2) with TRBJ2-5; maybe TRBD1 (5 bases). This CDR3 has 16 residues. Trimming took 5 bases from V and 0 from J, leaving 16 bases between them. Germline V lookup: CDR1 LGHDT, CDR2 YNNKEL (reference sequence). The CDR3 nucleotides are TGTGCCAGCAGCTCTTACGATCGACAGAACCAAGAGACCCAGTACTTC. Residues: CASSSYDRQNQETQYF.

This clone has just one count. This sequence joins TRBV10-1 and TRBJ2-5; D is perhaps TRBD1 (6 bases). The CDR3 spans 12 residues. The germline V gene encodes CDR1 WNHNN and CDR2 SYGVQD (reference sequence). V was shortened by 9 bases and J by 5 bases, with 13 bases between the two germline ends. CDR3 residues: CARKSTGETQYF. The CDR3 DNA sequence: TGCGCCAGAAAAAGTACAGGGGAGACCCAGTACTTC.

This chain uses TRBV11-1 with TRBJ1-2, with a weak D call TRBD1 (5 bases). The length of the CDR3 is 16 residues. CDR1 SGHAT and CDR2 FQDESV come from the germline V gene (reference sequence). V lost 3 bases and J lost 4, with 18 bases in between. This CDR3 reads CASSFAPGRTAYGYTF. In DNA form, the CDR3 reads TGTGCCAGCAGCTTCGCGCCAGGGAGGACGGCCTATGGCTACACCTTC.

The chain is built from TRBV6-5 and TRBJ2-7; 7 positions match TRBD1. The CDR3 extends over 15 amino acids. The junction had 6 bases not matched to a gene; V was cut back by 4 bases and J by 0 bases. CDR1 and CDR2 (germline): MNHEY, SVGAGI. CDR3 sequence: CASSFRTGSSYEQYF. DNA for the CDR3: TGTGCCAGCAGTTTTAGGACAGGTAGCTCCTACGAGCAGTACTTC.

The gene calls are TRBV30 and TRBJ1-5; D uncertain. The V gene's germline CDR1 is GTSNPN and CDR2 SVGIG (reference sequence). CDR3 size: 13 residues. Trimming removed 0 bases from V and 5 bases from J, with 8 bases in between. This chain's CDR3 is CAWSVSTHQPQHF. CDR3 in DNA: TGTGCCTGGAGTGTATCGACTCATCAGCCCCAGCATTTT. Full variable domain (rest looked up from reference TRBV30 and TRBJ1-5): SQTIHQWPATLVQPVGSPLSLECTVEGTSNPNLYWYRQAAGRGLQLLFYSVGIGQISSEVPQNLSASRPQDRQFILSSKKLLLSDSGFYLCAWSVSTHQPQHFGDGTRLSIL.

The CDR3 nucleotides are TGTGCCAGCAGCTTAGCCGGGACAGGGTTCGGCGAGCAGTACTTC. It codes for CASSLAGTGFGEQYF. The rearrangement joins TRBV9 to TRBJ2-7, with TRBD1 matching over 9 bases. Germline V gene sequence: CDR1 SGDLS, CDR2 YYNGEE. This CDR3 has 15 residues. V lost 4 bases, J lost 6 bases, and 11 bases stayed unmatched. Supplemented by reference TRBV9 and TRBJ2-7, the full variable domain reads DSGVTQTPKHLITATGQRVTLRCSPRSGDLSVYWYQQSLDQGLQFLIQYYNGEERAKGNILERFSAQQFPDLHSELNLSSLELGDSALYFCASSLAGTGFGEQYFGPGTRLTVT.

This clone has a single count. The rearrangement links TRBV9 to TRBJ1-3; a weak D match, TRBD1 (5 bases). There are 16 residues in the CDR3. The V gene lost 0 bases and the J gene lost 1 base, with 11 bases spanning the gap. The V gene's germline CDR1 is SGDLS and CDR2 YYNGEE. The CDR3 DNA follows: TGTGCCAGCAGCGTAGGCGGCAGGGAATCTGGAAACACCATATATTTT. The encoded protein is CASSVGGRESGNTIYF.

The rearrangement links TRBV6-5 to TRBJ2-1; D is possibly TRBD2 (5 bases). The germline CDR1 and CDR2 sequences are MNHEY and SVGAGI. This CDR3 has 15 residues. Deletions cut 6 bases from V and 4 bases from J, with 16 bases between. This CDR3 reads CASSLRLAAYNEQFF. The CDR3 coding sequence is TGTGCCAGCAGCCTCCGGCTAGCAGCTTACAATGAGCAGTTCTTC.

The chain uses TRBV10-3 and TRBJ1-2; a possible D gene is TRBD1 (6 bases). The CDR3 runs 14 residues. Trimming stripped 4 bases from V and 0 bases from J, with 9 bases between. Germline CDR1 reads ENHRY; CDR2 reads SYGVKD. The DNA of the CDR3 is TGTGCCATCAGTGTGACAGGCTCTAACTATGGCTACACCTTC. Translating it yields CAISVTGSNYGYTF.